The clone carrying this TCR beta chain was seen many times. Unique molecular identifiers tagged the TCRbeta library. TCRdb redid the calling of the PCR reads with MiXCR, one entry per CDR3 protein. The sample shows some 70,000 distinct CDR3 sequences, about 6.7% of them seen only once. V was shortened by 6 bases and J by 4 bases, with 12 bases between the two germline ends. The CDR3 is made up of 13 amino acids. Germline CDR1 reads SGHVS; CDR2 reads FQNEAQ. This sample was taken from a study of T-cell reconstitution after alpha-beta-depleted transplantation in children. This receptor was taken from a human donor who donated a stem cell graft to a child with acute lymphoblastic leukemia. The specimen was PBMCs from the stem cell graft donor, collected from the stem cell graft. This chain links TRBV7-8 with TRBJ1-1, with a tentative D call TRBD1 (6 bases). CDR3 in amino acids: CASRDTGPTEAFF. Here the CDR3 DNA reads TGTGCCAGCAGGGATACAGGGCCCACTGAAGCTTTCTTT. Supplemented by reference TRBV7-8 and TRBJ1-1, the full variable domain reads GAGVSQSPRYKVAKRGQDVALRCDPISGHVSLFWYQQALGQGPEFLTYFQNEAQLDKSGLPSDRFFAERPEGSVSTLKIQRTQQEDSAVYLCASRDTGPTEAFFGQGTRLTVV.